This TCR beta chain derives from a study of blood T cells in healthy people across ages. General study results and limits: While age rose, TCR beta diversity per million T cells dropped in a roughly linear way.

The draw of peripheral blood yielded about 9.4 milliliters from each donor. Extraction yielded at least 6 micrograms of total RNA per sample. Concerning this clonotype itself: Its specificity is not known.

PCR was performed a second time for about 7 to 12 cycles using a sample-barcoded 5' primer and a J-beta primer mix. TCRdb analysed the 5' RACE reads with MiXCR anew, one entry per CDR3 protein. The sample has about 580,000 distinct CDR3 sequences, 40% to 55% seen once. Trimming at V came to 6 bases and at J to 4 bases, leaving 5 bases not matched to a gene. CDR3 length: 14 amino acids. This clonotype originated in a man older than 75 in good health. Sequences were obtained from blood. This chain joins TRBV12-3 or TRBV12-4 and TRBJ2-3, with 9 nucleotides matching TRBD2. CDR3: CASRAIAGADTQYF. Written as DNA, the CDR3 is TGTGCCAGCAGGGCAATAGCGGGAGCAGATACGCAGTATTTT.